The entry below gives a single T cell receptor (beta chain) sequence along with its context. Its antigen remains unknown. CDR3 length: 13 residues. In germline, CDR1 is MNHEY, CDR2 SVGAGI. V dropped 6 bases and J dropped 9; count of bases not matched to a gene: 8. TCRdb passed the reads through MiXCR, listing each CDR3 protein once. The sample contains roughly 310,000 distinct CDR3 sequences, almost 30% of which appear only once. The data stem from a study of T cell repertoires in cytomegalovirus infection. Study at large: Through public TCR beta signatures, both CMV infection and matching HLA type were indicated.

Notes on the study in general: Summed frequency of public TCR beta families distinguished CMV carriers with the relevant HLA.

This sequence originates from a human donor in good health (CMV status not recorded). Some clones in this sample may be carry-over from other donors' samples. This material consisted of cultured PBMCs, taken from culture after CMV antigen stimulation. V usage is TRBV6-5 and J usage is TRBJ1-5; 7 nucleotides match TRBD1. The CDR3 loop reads CASSPVTGAPQHF. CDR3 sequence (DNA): TGTGCCAGCAGCCCGGTCACAGGGGCGCCCCAGCATTTT.